These 30 T cell receptor beta chains share one sample of origin, sequenced in a study of PD-L1 blockade in urothelial cancer. Measured with immunoSEQ multiplex PCR; TCRdb has only the in-frame clones, and not every one. The sample consists of 70,000 to 90,000 clones, about 83% of them appearing once. Specified time point: pretreatment peripheral blood. The material sequenced was PBMCs, taken around atezolizumab (anti-PD-L1) treatment. The receptors originated from a man in his fifties or sixties with urothelial cancer.

This sequence joins TRBV10-3 and TRBJ1-5; TRBD1 might be the D (6 bases). Germline CDR1 reads ENHRY; CDR2 reads SYGVKD. V was pared by 0 bases and J by 9 bases, with 15 bases between. The CDR3 has 15 amino acids. The chain's CDR3 is CAISESGGPGRPQHF. DNA of the CDR3: TGTGCCATCAGTGAGTCAGGGGGACCAGGTCGGCCCCAGCATTTT.

This clone was seen a single time. The V gene is TRBV5-1, the J gene TRBJ2-1, with D maybe TRBD1 (5 bases). Germline V CDR1 and CDR2: SGHRS, YFSETQ. The V end lost 2 bases, the J end lost 5 bases, and 8 bases lay between the germline ends. CDR3 size: 13 residues. The CDR3: CASSFQTDNEQFF. Written as DNA, the CDR3 is TGCGCCAGCAGCTTCCAGACAGACAATGAGCAGTTCTTC. The full variable domain, rest sourced from reference TRBV5-1 and TRBJ2-1, is KAGVTQTPRYLIKTRGQQVTLSCSPISGHRSVSWYQQTPGQGLQFLFEYFSETQRNKGNFPGRFSGRQFSNSRSEMNVSTLELGDSALYLCASSFQTDNEQFFGPGTRLTVL.

This chain connects TRBV6-1 to TRBJ2-7, with 10 bases identical to TRBD2. Trimming at V came to 2 bases and at J to 2 bases, leaving 9 bases not matched to a gene. This CDR3 region has 17 residues. The germline gives CDR1 MNHNS, CDR2 SASEGT. CDR3 coding DNA: TGTGCCAGCAGTGAAATAAAAGCGGGGGGGCGTCCCTACGAGCAGTACTTC. This gives the protein CASSEIKAGGRPYEQYF.

This chain connects TRBV6-4 to TRBJ1-2; D perhaps matches TRBD1 (6 bases). V lost 6 bases and J 4 bases, leaving 15 bases between the germline ends. The germline V gene encodes CDR1 MRHNA and CDR2 SNTAGT. The CDR3 length is 14 residues. CDR3 residues: CASRASRTAYGYTF. As DNA, the CDR3 is TGTGCCAGCAGAGCCAGTCGGACAGCCTATGGCTACACCTTC.

Here the CDR3 DNA reads TGCGCCAGCAGCGTGACAGGGGCTTGGACTGAAGCTTTCTTT. It specifies CASSVTGAWTEAFF. The chain carries TRBV5-1 and TRBJ1-1; 8 bases match TRBD1. With 4 bases clipped from V and 5 bases from J, the junction kept 7 bases outside the gene matches. Germline V CDR1 and CDR2: SGHRS, YFSETQ. CDR3 length: 14 residues.

The rearrangement uses TRBV7-8 and TRBJ1-1, with D hard to call. Germline CDR1 and CDR2: SGHVS and FQNEAQ. The CDR3 totals 14 residues. Trimming took 5 bases from V and 4 from J, leaving 14 bases between them. Written as DNA, the CDR3 is TGTGCCAGCAGCCCCTTGGAGGGTAGCACTGAAGCTTTCTTT. Its translation: CASSPLEGSTEAFF.

The chain employs TRBV7-8 and TRBJ2-2, with TRBD2 matching 8 bases. V was pared by 5 bases and J by 6 bases, with 8 bases of the junction left unmatched. CDR1 and CDR2 from the germline V gene are SGHVS and FQNEAQ. CDR3 length: 15 amino acids. The CDR3 loop is CASSVTGGRSGELFF. In DNA, the CDR3 is TGTGCCAGCAGCGTTACGGGAGGGCGGTCCGGGGAGCTGTTTTTT.

Remarks on this clone: Just one base apart from a much larger clone, this may be a read error. Other nucleotide sequences in the sample specify the same CDR3. CDR3 amino acids: CASSLGQGGEQYF. In nucleotides, the CDR3 is TGTGCCAGCAGCCTCGGACAGGGCGGCGAGCAGTACTTC. V is TRBV5-4 and J is TRBJ2-7; TRBD1 matches 8 bases. With V trimmed by 4 bases and J by 6 bases, 6 bases remained unmatched. Germline V lookup: CDR1 SGHNT, CDR2 YYREEE (reference sequence). This CDR3 comprises 13 residues.

The chain carries TRBV11-2 and TRBJ2-5; D unclear. V lost 2 bases and J 7 bases, leaving 8 bases between the germline ends. The CDR3 is 12 amino acids. The germline V gene encodes CDR1 SGHAT and CDR2 FQNNGV. CDR3 sequence (DNA): TGTGCCAGCAGCTTATCTCCCCGGACCCAGTACTTC. It specifies CASSLSPRTQYF.

The chain combines TRBV5-1 with TRBJ2-2; D may be TRBD2 (5 bases). V was trimmed by 3 bases and J by 4 bases, leaving 10 bases between them. The CDR3 sequence is 14 residues long. Germline V CDR1 and CDR2: SGHRS, YFSETQ. The CDR3 is CASSSSGITGELFF. CDR3 nucleotide sequence: TGCGCCAGCAGCTCCAGCGGAATCACCGGGGAGCTGTTTTTT.

The rearrangement uses TRBV5-4 and TRBJ2-3; 10 bases agree with TRBD2. Germline assignment: CDR1 SGHNT and CDR2 YYREEE (reference sequence). Trimming at V came to 4 bases and at J to 1 base, leaving 18 bases not matched to a gene. This CDR3 region has 20 residues. CDR3: CASSPGGAGGPIVGTDTQYF. The DNA of the CDR3 is TGTGCCAGCAGCCCCGGGGGAGCGGGAGGGCCTATAGTCGGCACAGATACGCAGTATTTT.

This clone was recorded only once. The V call is TRBV6-1, the J call TRBJ2-5; D possibly corresponds to TRBD2 (6 bases). Germline CDR1 reads MNHNS; CDR2 reads SASEGT. Trimming removed 6 bases from V and 5 bases from J, with 19 bases in between. CDR3 length equals 15 residues. This CDR3 is CASSPSRTGRETQYF. The CDR3 DNA is TGTGCCAGCAGCCCCTCTCGGACGGGGAGGGAGACCCAGTACTTC.

V is TRBV30 and J is TRBJ2-5, with TRBD2 identical over 15 bases. The CDR3 runs to 17 residues. CDR1 and CDR2 (germline): GTSNPN, SVGIG (reference sequence). V shed 0 bases, J shed 5 bases, and the junction held 7 bases outside the gene matches. CDR3 in amino acids: CAWSVRGLAGGGETQYF. Here the CDR3 DNA reads TGTGCCTGGAGTGTACGGGGACTAGCGGGGGGCGGGGAGACCCAGTACTTC.

The gene calls are TRBV29-1 and TRBJ2-3, with 10 bases lining up with TRBD1. The CDR3 is 16 residues long. V was clipped by 7 bases and J by 4 bases; unmatched bases: 14. Germline V gene lookup returns CDR1 SQVTM and CDR2 ANQGSEA. The DNA for the CDR3 is TGCAGCGCCGACCCCGGTACCGGGACAGGGGCAGATACGCAGTATTTT. The encoded protein is CSADPGTGTGADTQYF.

CDR3 DNA sequence: TGTGCCAGCAGCCACAGCGGGACATTGGAGACTAGCACAGATACGCAGTATTTT. Amino acid sequence: CASSHSGTLETSTDTQYF. The chain carries TRBV7-9 and TRBJ2-3; possible D gene TRBD2, 7 bases. Germline loops: CDR1 SEHNR, CDR2 FQNEAQ (reference sequence). The CDR3 contains 18 residues. V gave up 5 bases and J gave up 0 bases, with 21 bases separating them.

The V and J genes are TRBV4-3 and TRBJ1-3; D unclear. This CDR3 region has 16 residues. The germline CDR1 and CDR2 sequences are LGHNA and YSLEER. V lost 0 bases and J lost 0, with 9 bases in between. The CDR3 bases are TGCGCCAGCAGCCAAGAGAGGTTCATCTCTGGAAACACCATATATTTT. This sequence encodes CASSQERFISGNTIYF.

This clone was seen only a few times. V and J are TRBV14 and TRBJ1-1; D is ambiguous. This CDR3 contains 14 residues. Per germline, CDR1 SGHDN and CDR2 FVKESK. Trimming took 0 bases from V and 1 from J, leaving 6 bases between them. The CDR3 sequence: CASSQEPRNTEAFF. The CDR3 DNA sequence: TGTGCCAGCAGCCAAGAGCCCAGGAACACTGAAGCTTTCTTT. Complete variable domain (other parts from reference TRBV14 and TRBJ1-1): EAGVTQFPSHSVIEKGQTVTLRCDPISGHDNLYWYRRVMGKEIKFLLHFVKESKQDESGMPNNRFLAERTGGTYSTLKVQPAELEDSGVYFCASSQEPRNTEAFFGQGTRLTVV.

The V and J genes are TRBV6-5 and TRBJ1-3; D is ambiguous. The V end was cut by 0 bases, the J end by 2 bases, with 8 bases between. CDR3 length: 15 amino acids. CDR1 is MNHEY and CDR2 is SVGAGI in the germline V gene. The CDR3 spells CASSYSALAGNTIYF. DNA of the CDR3: TGTGCCAGCAGTTACTCGGCGCTAGCTGGAAACACCATATATTTT.

The chain combines TRBV11-3 with TRBJ1-5, with D hard to call. V was trimmed by 5 bases and J by 5 bases, leaving 10 bases between them. The CDR3 runs 13 residues. Germline V gene data show CDR1 as SGHNT and CDR2 as YENEEA. CDR3 nucleotide sequence: TGTGCCAGCAGCAAAGGAGGCGATCAGCCCCAGCATTTT. The encoded protein is CASSKGGDQPQHF.

The chain couples TRBV5-5 to TRBJ2-1; D gene unclear. Germline V CDR1 and CDR2: SGHKS, YYEKEE (reference sequence). The CDR3 has 12 residues. V gave up 2 bases and J gave up 9 bases, with 9 bases separating them. The CDR3 region is CASSFLHAEQFF. The DNA of the CDR3 is TGTGCCAGCAGCTTTTTACACGCTGAGCAGTTCTTC.

The chain has TRBV11-3 and TRBJ1-2, with unresolved D. The germline V gene encodes CDR1 SGHNT and CDR2 YENEEA. The CDR3 sequence is 12 residues long. V was pared by 0 bases and J by 12 bases, with 11 bases between. DNA for the CDR3: TGTGCCAGCAGCTTAGACAGGTCTTCAAACACCTTC. Translating gives CASSLDRSSNTF.

The V and J genes are TRBV7-9 and TRBJ2-7, with TRBD2 matching 14 bases. The CDR3 totals 13 residues. V was clipped by 8 bases and J by 4 bases; unmatched bases: 1. CDR1 is SEHNR, CDR2 FQNEAQ, per germline (reference sequence). In nucleotides, the CDR3 is TGTGCCAGCGGGACTAGCGGGAGATACGAGCAGTACTTC. As protein: CASGTSGRYEQYF.

The rearrangement links TRBV7-2 to TRBJ2-3; D call uncertain. The CDR3 has 13 residues. V lost 0 bases to trimming and J lost 5 bases, with 6 bases between them. The germline V gene has CDR1 SGHTA and CDR2 FQGNSA. CDR3 bases: TGTGCCAGCAGCTTAGCATTTCGAGATACGCAGTATTTT. Translation gives CASSLAFRDTQYF.

The rearrangement uses TRBV6-6 and TRBJ1-2; 9 bases fit TRBD1. This CDR3 has 13 amino acids. With 6 bases clipped from V and 8 bases from J, the junction kept 7 bases outside the gene matches. CDR1 and CDR2 from the germline V gene are MNHNY and SVGAGI (reference sequence). This chain's CDR3 is CASRIQGAGGYTF. The CDR3 region has the DNA TGTGCCAGCAGAATACAGGGGGCGGGAGGCTACACCTTC.

This clone has a single count. The chain couples TRBV5-1 to TRBJ1-1; D is ambiguous. Trimming took off 2 bases at V and 2 bases at J, with 7 bases between the two ends. The germline gives CDR1 SGHRS, CDR2 YFSETQ. The CDR3 sequence is 13 residues long. The CDR3 DNA reads TGCGCCAGCAGCTTTAACAGAAACACTGAAGCTTTCTTT. It translates to CASSFNRNTEAFF.

The chain uses TRBV7-6 and TRBJ2-7; 8 nucleotides align to TRBD1. The CDR3 totals 16 residues. V gave up 3 bases and J gave up 4 bases; unmatched junction bases: 11. CDR1 and CDR2 (germline): SGHVS, FNYEAQ. CDR3 loop: CASSLFPGTGLYEQYF. The CDR3 region has the DNA TGTGCCAGCAGCTTGTTCCCCGGGACAGGCCTATACGAGCAGTACTTC.

CDR3: CASSSGGGYTEAFF. CDR3 in DNA: TGTGCCAGCAGCTCGGGGGGGGGATACACTGAAGCTTTCTTT. This chain joins TRBV7-2 and TRBJ1-1; TRBD1 is a possible D gene (5 bases). CDR1 and CDR2 (germline): SGHTA, FQGNSA. V dropped 4 bases and J dropped 3 bases, with 12 bases sitting between them. This CDR3 region has 14 residues.

The chain links TRBV7-9 to TRBJ2-7, with 10 positions matching TRBD2. V shed 5 bases and J 1 base; nucleotides not matched to a gene: 5. This CDR3 spans 15 amino acids. Germline loops: CDR1 SEHNR, CDR2 FQNEAQ (reference sequence). The CDR3 here is CASSPGTSVSYEQYF. CDR3 DNA: TGTGCCAGCAGCCCCGGGACTAGCGTTTCCTACGAGCAGTACTTC.

This clone was detected only a few times. The genes are TRBV30 and TRBJ2-2; TRBD1 is a possible D gene (6 bases). The CDR3 runs 15 residues. V was pared by 0 bases and J by 2 bases, with 10 bases between. Germline loops: CDR1 GTSNPN, CDR2 SVGIG (reference sequence). The CDR3 DNA reads as TGTGCCTGGAGTGTAAACAGGGCAAACACCGGGGAGCTGTTTTTT. Its protein is CAWSVNRANTGELFF.

The rearrangement uses TRBV6-5 and TRBJ1-1; 9 bases align to TRBD1. CDR3 length: 15 amino acids. The V gene end was trimmed by 1 base and the J gene end by 4 bases; junction bases not matched to a gene: 4. The germline V gene encodes CDR1 MNHEY and CDR2 SVGAGI. The CDR3 DNA reads as TGTGCCAGCAGTTACTGGACAGGGGTAAGCACTGAAGCTTTCTTT. Protein product: CASSYWTGVSTEAFF.